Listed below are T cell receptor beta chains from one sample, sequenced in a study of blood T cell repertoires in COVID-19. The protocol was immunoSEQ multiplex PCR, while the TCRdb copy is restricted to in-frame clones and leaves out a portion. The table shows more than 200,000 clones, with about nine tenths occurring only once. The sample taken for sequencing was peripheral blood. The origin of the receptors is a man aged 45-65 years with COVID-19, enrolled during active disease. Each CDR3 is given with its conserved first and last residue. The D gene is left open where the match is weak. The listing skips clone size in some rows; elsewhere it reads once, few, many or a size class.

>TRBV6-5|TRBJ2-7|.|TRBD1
TGTGCCAGCACACCTCAAGGGGACAGGGACTACGAGCAGTACTTC
CASTPQGDRDYEQYF
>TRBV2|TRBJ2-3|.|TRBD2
TGTGCCAGCAGTGCCTGGGCTAGCGGAGGGGGCACAGATACGCAGTATTTT
CASSAWASGGGTDTQYF
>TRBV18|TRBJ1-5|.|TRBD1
TGTGCCAGCTCACAAGGACAGGGGAGCAATCAGCCCCAGCATTTT
CASSQGQGSNQPQHF
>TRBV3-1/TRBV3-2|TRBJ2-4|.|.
TGTGCCAGCAGCCAAAGACAAGGTACCATTCAGTACTTC
CASSQRQGTIQYF
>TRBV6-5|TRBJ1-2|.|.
TGTGCCAGCAGTTATCAGGGATTGCATGGCTACACCTTC
CASSYQGLHGYTF
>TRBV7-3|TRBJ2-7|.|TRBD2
TGTGCCAGCAGCCCACGGGGCGGGGGATCCTACGAGCAGTACTTC
CASSPRGGGSYEQYF
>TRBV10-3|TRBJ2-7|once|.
TGTGCCATCAGTACCGGACTGGACTCCTACGAGCAGTACTTC
CAISTGLDSYEQYF
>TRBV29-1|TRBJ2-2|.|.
TGCAGCGTTGAGGGCCACACCGGGGAGCTGTTTTTT
CSVEGHTGELFF
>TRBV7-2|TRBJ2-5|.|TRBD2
TGTGCCAGCAGCTGGGTAGCGGGCACTCAAGAGACCCAGTACTTC
CASSWVAGTQETQYF
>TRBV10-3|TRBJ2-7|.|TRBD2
TGTGCCATCACTGGGACTAGCGGGCCTGAAAACGAGCAGTACTTC
CAITGTSGPENEQYF
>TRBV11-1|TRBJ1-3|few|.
TGTGCCAGCAGCTTATCGTCTGGAAACACCATATATTTT
CASSLSSGNTIYF
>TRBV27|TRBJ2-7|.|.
TGTGCCAGCAGTTTATCGCCTAGCACCCACGAGCAGTACTTC
CASSLSPSTHEQYF
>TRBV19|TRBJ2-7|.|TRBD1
TGTGCCAGTAGCGAAAAGGGACAGGGGTCGAAAGAGCAGTACTTC
CASSEKGQGSKEQYF
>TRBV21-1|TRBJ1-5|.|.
TGTGCCAGCAGCATCTCCCGGGTGCGGTTGAGCAATCAGCCCCAGCATTTT
CASSISRVRLSNQPQHF
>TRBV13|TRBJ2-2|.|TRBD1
TGTGCCAGCAGCTTGGGACAGGGGACCGGGGAGCTGTTTTTT
CASSLGQGTGELFF